This T cell receptor beta chain comes out of a study of beta chain features in type 1 diabetes. The overall study: Examination spanned 100 million to 120 million sorted cells from all samples. Study-wide points: Relative to healthy donors, patients appeared to have naive, central memory and Treg TCRB repertoires that were more similar. Type 1 diabetes patients had TCRB CDR3s that were shorter (moderately but significantly so) in all four CD4+ subsets.

cDNA synthesis used the whole RNA isolate, giving expressed TCRB sequences. TCRdb's copy holds only in-frame clones and misses some; the assay was immunoSEQ multiplex PCR. The repertoire has about 360,000 clones, around 12% of them found once; the top ten carry roughly 0.017%. On this clone: Its antigen is as yet unknown.

The specimen sequenced was naive CD4+ T cells from blood. This TCR came from a man aged 18 to 29 in good health.

CDR3 residues: CAWSDSIGYTF. In DNA, the CDR3 is TGTGCCTGGAGTGACAGTATCGGCTACACCTTC. The rearrangement joins TRBV30 to TRBJ1-2; unclear D gene. CDR3 length: 11 amino acids. CDR1 and CDR2 (germline): GTSNPN, SVGIG (reference sequence). The V gene lost 1 base and the J gene lost 8 bases, with 8 bases spanning the gap.